This is a list of T cell receptor beta chains from one sample in a study of vaccination and CD4 T cells after COVID-19. Via MiXCR, TCRdb re-called the PCR reads, giving one row per CDR3 protein. Among about 18,000 distinct CDR3 sequences listed, approximately 40% were seen once. These receptors are not linked to any known antigen. Sample: CD4+ T cells from blood, cultured in vitro, taken after SARS-CoV-2 vaccination. These receptors came from a human donor who had recovered from COVID-19. CDR3s include the opening cysteine and the closing phenylalanine or tryptophan. Clone size appears in some rows only: once, few, many, or a class for an expanded clone.

14,-,TRBJ2-7,TRBV6-1,CASSDVRSAYEQYF
12,-,TRBJ2-3,TRBV6-1,CASRPDGDTQYF
18,-,TRBJ1-5,TRBV25-1,CASRHSKASPYSNQPQHF
15,-,TRBJ2-5,TRBV19,CASSIVLAGGETQYF
14,-,TRBJ2-5,TRBV12-5,CASGPGTGRETQYF
11,-,TRBJ1-1,TRBV28,CASANRAEAFF
13,-,TRBJ2-7,TRBV10-3,CAIKEDGSYEQYF
15,-,TRBJ1-2,TRBV18,CASSPLIDSNYGYTF
16,-,TRBJ1-1,TRBV20-1,CSARDGALSTNTEAFF
15,few,TRBJ2-3,TRBV20-1,CSASALAGTRDTQYF
17,few,TRBJ2-6,TRBV7-8,CASSLAGRVSGANVLTF
16,once,TRBJ1-1,TRBV5-1,CASSLYGIGRNTEAFF
14,few,TRBJ1-2,TRBV20-1,CSARRGQDEYGYTF
13,-,TRBJ1-5,TRBV20-1,CSARIGRDQPQHF
21,-,TRBJ1-2,TRBV20-1,CSARDMTGHREQYFGPGGYTF
13,few,TRBJ2-1,TRBV20-1,CSASLLAGNEQFF
15,few,TRBJ1-5,TRBV15,CATSGGTVLNQPQHF
17,few,TRBJ2-2,TRBV6-2/TRBV6-3,CASSYFTSRVDTGELFF
16,-,TRBJ1-5,TRBV19,CASSIGQPRDYQPQHF
14,-,TRBJ2-1,TRBV29-1,CSVVILAVYNEQFF
15,-,TRBJ2-5,TRBV20-1,CSASAGTGSPETQYF
14,-,TRBJ1-1,TRBV3-1,CASSRKGFSTEAFF
16,-,TRBJ2-7,TRBV6-2/TRBV6-3,CASSDSRDTRLHEQYF
14,-,TRBJ2-5,TRBV7-2,CASSLALAVETQYF
14,-,TRBJ2-5,TRBV5-5,CASSRITGVETQYF
18,-,TRBJ1-2,TRBV7-8,CASSLVVLQGETNYGYTF
17,-,TRBJ1-2,TRBV20-1,CSARDLGWQGVNYGYTF